This record looks at one TCR beta chain sequence and its context. Participant age was about 18 to 89 years, and participants resided in roughly 25 US areas. Symptom resolution, clearance, or two negative PCRs marked the recovered donors of Cohort 3. These data come from a study of blood T cell repertoires in COVID-19. Study in general: Researchers got acute and convalescent COVID-19 samples from the United States, Italy and Spain.

As originally analysed: Amplified reference gene primers provided the basis for estimating nucleated cell counts. Data came from immunoSEQ multiplex PCR; TCRdb stores just in-frame clones and leaves some out. The V and J calls and clone size were taken over from that table, and D and trimming were inferred from the DNA. The data show about 190,000 clones, roughly 83% seen once. The CDR3 has 19 residues. V dropped 1 base and J dropped 7 bases, with 29 bases sitting between them. Per germline, CDR1 MNHEY and CDR2 SMNVEV (reference sequence). Specimen: PBMCs or T cells enriched from blood (not recorded which). V and J are TRBV27 and TRBJ2-7; a possible D gene is TRBD2 (6 bases). The clonotype originates from a woman in her thirties who had recovered from COVID-19. The CDR3 sequence: CASSLFYRLDSALRSEQYF. CDR3 in DNA: TGTGCCAGCAGTTTATTCTACCGACTAGATTCCGCTTTACGTAGTGAGCAGTACTTC.